The 10 T cell receptor beta chains reported below all come from one sample, sequenced in a study of T cells in Graves' hyperthyroidism and ophthalmopathy. Regions amplified from RNA transcripts were the TCR beta CDR3 regions. Carried out on the TCR CDR3, a first-round RT-PCR used the HTBI primer set. TCRdb ran MiXCR on the multiplex PCR reads and lists one entry per CDR3 protein. Of about 620,000 distinct CDR3 sequences in the sample, around 15% were seen once. The sequencing sample was made of blood. The receptor set was obtained from a woman aged 25 to 39 with Graves' hyperthyroidism.

This clonotype appeared once. The chain combines TRBV7-9 with TRBJ2-3; D uncertain. Germline CDR1 SEHNR, CDR2 FQNEAQ (reference sequence). Trimming left V 6 bases short and J 5 bases short, with 9 bases between. The CDR3 extends over 12 amino acids. CDR3 in amino acids: CASSIEIDTQYF. The CDR3, as DNA: TGTGCCAGCAGTATCGAGATAGATACGCAGTATTTT.

The genes are TRBV9 and TRBJ1-2, with TRBD1 as a possible D gene (5 bases). Germline CDR1 is SGDLS and CDR2 is YYNGEE. V gave up 0 bases and J gave up 4 bases, with 10 bases separating them. This CDR3 contains 14 residues. CDR3 coding DNA: TGTGCCAGCAGCGTAGGGGGCAGATCCTATGGCTACACCTTC. It codes for CASSVGGRSYGYTF.

At least ten counts were recorded for this clonotype. V is TRBV15 and J is TRBJ2-3; 9 bases are shared with TRBD2. The CDR3 length is 17 residues. After removal of 0 bases from V and 6 bases from J, the junction contained 10 bases not matched to a gene. Looked up from germline, CDR1 is LNHNV and CDR2 is YYDKDF (reference sequence). In nucleotides, the CDR3 is TGTGCCACCAGCAGAGAAGTGGGTAGCGGGAGTTCGGATACGCAGTATTTT. Residues: CATSREVGSGSSDTQYF. The variable domain in full, with the rest retrieved from reference TRBV15 and TRBJ2-3, is DAMVIQNPRYQVTQFGKPVTLSCSQTLNHNVMYWYQQKSSQAPKLLFHYYDKDFNNEADTPDNFQSRRPNTSFCFLDIRSPGLGDTAMYLCATSREVGSGSSDTQYFGPGTRLTVL.

This clonotype was detected ten times or more. This chain connects TRBV28 to TRBJ2-1; D perhaps matches TRBD2 (5 bases). The length of the CDR3 is 15 residues. V was cut by 3 bases and J by 5 bases, with 14 bases left in between. Looked up from germline, CDR1 is MDHEN and CDR2 is SYDVKM. Here the CDR3 reads CASSFTGIDNNEQFF. In nucleotides, the CDR3 is TGTGCCAGCAGTTTCACCGGGATCGATAACAATGAGCAGTTCTTC.

In its sample, this clonotype was seen many times. The chain has TRBV7-6 and TRBJ2-3, with 7 bases identical to TRBD2. This CDR3 contains 14 residues. Germline CDR1 is SGHVS and CDR2 is FNYEAQ. Losses at the gene ends were 5 bases for V and 7 bases for J; bases not matched to a gene: 9. This chain's CDR3 is CASSRETLANTQYF. DNA for the CDR3: TGTGCCAGCAGCCGCGAGACACTAGCGAATACGCAGTATTTT.

Comments on this clonotype: The DNA is omitted, as the CDR3 cannot be located on it reliably, and the CDR3 follows TCRdb's listing. This chain uses TRBV7-3 with TRBJ1-5; TRBD1 is taken as the D call from the table, unchecked against the DNA. Germline V gene sequence: CDR1 SGHTA, CDR2 FQGTGA. The CDR3 is made up of 20 amino acids, end residues included. The chain's CDR3 is CASSFGEGAGSFYGNQPRHF.

At least ten counts were recorded for this clonotype. This rearrangement joins TRBV10-3 to TRBJ2-7; maybe TRBD1 (7 bases). Germline values: CDR1 ENHRY, CDR2 SYGVKD. The V and J ends lost 6 bases and 0 bases respectively, with 15 bases between them. This CDR3 spans 15 amino acids. The DNA for the CDR3 is TGTGCCATCAGCTCGCAGGGGGGAAGCTCCTACGAGCAGTACTTC. Its translation is CAISSQGGSSYEQYF.

This clonotype was observed a handful of times. The rearrangement links TRBV12-3 or TRBV12-4 to TRBJ1-1; D gene uncertain. Trimming left V 3 bases short and J 1 base short, with 9 bases between. The CDR3 covers 14 residues. CDR3 DNA: TGTGCCAGCAGTTTTGTGAGGGAGAACACTGAAGCTTTCTTT. This gives the protein CASSFVRENTEAFF.

This clonotype was seen ten or more times. V usage is TRBV2 and J usage is TRBJ2-7; D is unresolved. V was cut by 3 bases and J by 0 bases, with 12 bases left in between. From germline, CDR1 is SNHLY and CDR2 FYNNEI. This CDR3 region has 15 residues. The CDR3 DNA is TGTGCCAGCAGTGATATCCCCCCCTACTCCTACGAGCAGTACTTC. It is translated as CASSDIPPYSYEQYF. Drawing the rest from reference TRBV2 and TRBJ2-7, the complete variable domain is EPEVTQTPSHQVTQMGQEVILRCVPISNHLYFYWYRQILGQKVEFLVSFYNNEISEKSEIFDDQFSVERPDGSNFTLKIRSTKLEDSAMYFCASSDIPPYSYEQYFGPGTRLTVT.

This clonotype has at least ten counts. The chain uses TRBV6-1 and TRBJ2-5, with D unresolved. This CDR3 spans 11 amino acids. The V gene lost 5 bases and the J gene lost 6 bases, with 7 bases spanning the gap. CDR1 and CDR2 from the germline V gene are MNHNS and SASEGT. The CDR3 region has the DNA TGTGCCAGCAGTTACGAGCAGACCCAGTACTTC. Translated: CASSYEQTQYF.